This T cell receptor beta chain was captured in a study of CD8 T cells in ankylosing spondylitis. Notes on the study in general: Some of the motif variants had earlier been found in reactive arthritis patients' fluid and blood.

Each CDR3 protein is one row after TCRdb ran MiXCR on the 5' RACE reads. The sample contains roughly 230,000 distinct CDR3 sequences, about 20% of which appear only once. With respect to this clonotype: The target antigen is unknown.

CDR1 and CDR2 from the germline V gene are MNHEY and SVGEGT. This CDR3 has 13 amino acids. Trimming stripped 0 bases from V and 3 bases from J, with 6 bases between. The chain carries TRBV6-2 or TRBV6-3 and TRBJ2-7; D gene uncertain. Sample: blood, either unsorted or a sorted T cell fraction (not recorded which). The receptor's source is a male donor with ankylosing spondylitis or in good health (not recorded which). CDR3 sequence (DNA): TGTGCCAGCAGTTACTCCGACTTCTACGAGCAGTACTTC. Its translation: CASSYSDFYEQYF.